The 14 T cell receptor beta chains in this list originate from one sample, sequenced in a study of CD8 T cells in ankylosing spondylitis (dated 2017 in TCRdb). Receptor libraries were prepared by 5' RACE. The data were produced on an Illumina HiSeq 2500. TCRdb redid the processing of the public reads, applying fastp at Q25 and MiXCR, and retained in-frame beta chains. Every entry covers one CDR3 protein and lists the most common genes and DNA from its rows. In all, the sample holds tens of thousands of distinct CDR3 sequences, and approximately 2.6% of those were seen once. The leading ten clones occupy under 6% of the sample. The sample comprised blood, either unsorted or a sorted T cell fraction (not recorded which). The receptors shown here come from a male donor with ankylosing spondylitis or in good health (not recorded which).

This clonotype was seen many times. The V gene is TRBV9, the J gene TRBJ1-2; no firm D call. Germline CDR1 is SGDLS and CDR2 is YYNGEE. CDR3 length: 13 residues. The germline V and J ends were trimmed by 1 base and 8 bases, with 12 bases remaining between them. The CDR3 DNA reads TGTGCCAGCAGCGTACCAGGTCTCAAAGGCTACACCTTC. Translation gives CASSVPGLKGYTF.

This clonotype was observed many times. The chain carries TRBV9 and TRBJ2-7; TRBD2 agrees at 7 bases. Germline trimming cut 0 bases from V and 5 bases from J; bases unmatched to any gene: 5. CDR3 length: 14 residues. Germline V gene sequence: CDR1 SGDLS, CDR2 YYNGEE. The CDR3 region has the DNA TGTGCCAGCAGCGTAGGGCTAGCGGACCACGAGCAGTACTTC. This codes for CASSVGLADHEQYF.

This clonotype appeared a few times. V gene TRBV9 combines with J gene TRBJ1-2; no firm D call. The V end lost 4 bases, the J end lost 0 bases, and 13 bases lay between the germline ends. Germline V gene sequence: CDR1 SGDLS, CDR2 YYNGEE. The CDR3 sequence is 15 residues long. The CDR3 spells CASSLGGGSNYGYTF. The CDR3 bases are TGTGCCAGCAGCTTGGGCGGAGGTTCTAACTATGGCTACACCTTC.

This chain connects TRBV9 to TRBJ2-1, with D tentatively TRBD1 (6 bases). Trimming took off 1 base at V and 2 bases at J, with 10 bases between the two ends. This CDR3 is built from 15 residues. CDR1 is SGDLS and CDR2 is YYNGEE in the germline V gene. CDR3 in amino acids: CASSVTGQPYNEQFF. CDR3 bases: TGTGCCAGCAGCGTAACTGGACAGCCCTACAATGAGCAGTTCTTC.

This clonotype has at least ten counts. The chain is built from TRBV19 and TRBJ1-1; 7 bases are shared with TRBD1. This CDR3 is 14 amino acids long. V was clipped by 4 bases and J by 0 bases; unmatched bases: 2. Germline V gives CDR1 LNHDA, CDR2 SQIVND (reference sequence). DNA for the CDR3: TGTGCCAGTAGTAGACAGGGCATGAACACTGAAGCTTTCTTT. Translating it yields CASSRQGMNTEAFF.

There are many counts of this clonotype. The chain links TRBV7-7 to TRBJ2-5; 10 bases line up with TRBD2. This CDR3 spans 18 amino acids. The V segment lost 4 bases and the J segment 4 bases; nucleotides outside the gene matches: 15. Germline V gives CDR1 SSHAT, CDR2 FNYEAQ (reference sequence). The CDR3 loop reads CASSSQTDLAGVGETQYF. CDR3 bases: TGTGCCAGCAGCTCGCAAACCGACCTAGCGGGAGTCGGAGAGACCCAGTACTTC.

Ten or more counts support this clonotype. The genes are TRBV9 and TRBJ2-7; 10 bases match TRBD2. CDR1 and CDR2 (germline): SGDLS, YYNGEE. V shed 1 base, J shed 5 bases, and the junction held 6 bases outside the gene matches. This CDR3 is 15 amino acids long. The CDR3 protein is CASSVFTSGKDEQYF. The CDR3 DNA is TGTGCCAGCAGCGTATTTACTAGCGGGAAGGACGAGCAGTACTTC.

This chain connects TRBV9 to TRBJ1-4; the D is unclear. The CDR3 runs to 12 residues. V was shortened by 0 bases and J by 8 bases, with 5 bases between the two germline ends. CDR1 is SGDLS, CDR2 YYNGEE, per germline. CDR3 sequence: CASSVVGEKLFF. In DNA form, the CDR3 reads TGTGCCAGCAGCGTAGTTGGGGAAAAACTGTTTTTT.

This clonotype was recorded many times. The chain has TRBV9 and TRBJ1-2; 7 bases match TRBD1. This CDR3 is built from 14 residues. Per the germline V gene, CDR1 is SGDLS and CDR2 is YYNGEE. V was clipped by 2 bases and J by 2 bases; unmatched bases: 3. The CDR3 loop is CASSVSTGNYGYTF. CDR3 nucleotides: TGTGCCAGCAGCGTTTCGACAGGGAACTATGGCTACACCTTC.

The table lists this clonotype with many counts. The chain recombines TRBV9 with TRBJ1-2; D gene unclear. There are 12 residues in the CDR3. The germline V gene encodes CDR1 SGDLS and CDR2 YYNGEE. Trimming left V 0 bases short and J 2 bases short, with 2 bases between. The chain's CDR3 is CASSVENYGYTF. CDR3 bases: TGTGCCAGCAGCGTAGAGAACTATGGCTACACCTTC.

With respect to this clonotype: The junction and the germline gene differ at one end; a read error may be behind it. The chain links TRBV24-1 to TRBJ2-2; D may be TRBD2 (6 bases). CDR3 length: 13 residues. In germline, CDR1 is KGHDR, CDR2 SFDVKD. This chain's CDR3 is CDPPGGYTGELIF. The CDR3 bases are TGTGACCCCCCCGGAGGGTACACCGGGGAGCTGATTTTT.

The sample holds many counts of this clonotype. This sequence joins TRBV9 and TRBJ2-3, with D possibly TRBD2 on 6 matching bases. V dropped 2 bases and J dropped 2 bases, with 12 bases sitting between them. CDR1 SGDLS and CDR2 YYNGEE come from the germline V gene. The CDR3 contains 15 residues. Here the CDR3 DNA reads TGTGCCAGCAGCGTTAGCGGCTCACACACAGATACGCAGTATTTT. Amino acid sequence: CASSVSGSHTDTQYF.

This clonotype was observed at least ten times. The chain joins TRBV9 to TRBJ2-7; no reliable D call. Germline V gives CDR1 SGDLS, CDR2 YYNGEE. The V end lost 4 bases, the J end lost 2 bases, and 13 bases lay between the germline ends. The CDR3 covers 14 residues. The DNA for the CDR3 is TGTGCCAGCAGCCCACAGATCAAGCCCTACGAGCAGTACTTC. This encodes CASSPQIKPYEQYF.

This clonotype was seen ten or more times. This chain connects TRBV9 to TRBJ2-5; D uncertain. Trimming left V 0 bases short and J 1 base short, with 10 bases between. In germline, CDR1 is SGDLS, CDR2 YYNGEE. The CDR3 has 15 residues. CDR3 protein: CASSVGHPSQETQYF. The CDR3 DNA follows: TGTGCCAGCAGCGTAGGGCATCCTAGCCAAGAGACCCAGTACTTC.